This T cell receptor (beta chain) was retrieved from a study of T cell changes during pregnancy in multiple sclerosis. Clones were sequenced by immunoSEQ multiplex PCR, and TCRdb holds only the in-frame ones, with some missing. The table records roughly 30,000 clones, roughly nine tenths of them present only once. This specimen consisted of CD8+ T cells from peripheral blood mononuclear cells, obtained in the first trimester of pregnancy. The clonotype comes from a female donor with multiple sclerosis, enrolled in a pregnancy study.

CDR3 amino acids: CASSLTAGVLNEQFF. The CDR3 coding sequence is TGCGCCAGCAGCTTAACAGCGGGAGTACTCAATGAGCAGTTCTTC. This chain joins TRBV5-1 and TRBJ2-1, with 8 positions matching TRBD2. Germline lookup yields CDR1 SGHRS and CDR2 YFSETQ. V dropped 2 bases and J dropped 6; count of bases not matched to a gene: 7. This CDR3 comprises 15 residues.